This T cell receptor beta chain was recovered during a study of molecular identifiers for immune sequencing clone quantification. Each CDR3 protein is one row after TCRdb ran MiXCR on the PCR reads. Among about 500,000 distinct CDR3 sequences listed, less than 30% were seen once. This clonotype occurred a few times. There are 15 residues in the CDR3. Trimming removed 3 bases from V and 1 base from J; junction bases left unmatched: 4. Germline CDR1 reads LNHDA; CDR2 reads SQIVND (reference sequence). This chain links TRBV19 with TRBJ2-5; 8 positions match TRBD1. This receptor was taken from a human donor in good health. Some libraries in this study had Jurkat cell RNA spiked in. The sequenced sample was naive CD8+ T cells from blood, with Jurkat cell RNA spiked in. The subset is: FACS-sorted CD8+CD4-CCR7+CD45RA+ naive T cells. CDR3 loop: CASSMQGALQETQYF. Here the CDR3 DNA reads TGTGCCAGTAGTATGCAGGGGGCCCTCCAAGAGACCCAGTACTTC.